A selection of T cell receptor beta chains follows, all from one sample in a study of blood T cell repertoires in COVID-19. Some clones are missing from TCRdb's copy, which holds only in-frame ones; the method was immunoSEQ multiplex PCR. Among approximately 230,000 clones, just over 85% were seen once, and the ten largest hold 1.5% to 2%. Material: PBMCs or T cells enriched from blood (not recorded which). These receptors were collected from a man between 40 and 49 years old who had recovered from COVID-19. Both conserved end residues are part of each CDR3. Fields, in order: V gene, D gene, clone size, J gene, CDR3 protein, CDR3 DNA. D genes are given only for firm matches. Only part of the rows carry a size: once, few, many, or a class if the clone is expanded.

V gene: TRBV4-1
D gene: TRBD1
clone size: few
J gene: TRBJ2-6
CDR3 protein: CASRDRGFVNVLTF
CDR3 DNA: TGCGCCAGCCGGGACAGGGGGTTCGTCAACGTCCTGACTTTC

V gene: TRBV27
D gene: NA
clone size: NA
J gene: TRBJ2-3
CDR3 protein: CASSLGPLTDTQYF
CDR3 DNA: TGTGCCAGCAGTCTTGGGCCTCTCACAGATACGCAGTATTTT

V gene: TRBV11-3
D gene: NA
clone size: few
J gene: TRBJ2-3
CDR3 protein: CASSLDSSRTDTQYF
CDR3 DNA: TGTGCCAGCAGCTTAGACAGTTCCCGAACAGATACGCAGTATTTT

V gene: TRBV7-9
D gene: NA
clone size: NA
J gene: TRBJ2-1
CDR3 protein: CASSPPQGEQFF
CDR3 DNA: TGTGCCAGCAGCCCTCCCCAGGGTGAGCAGTTCTTC

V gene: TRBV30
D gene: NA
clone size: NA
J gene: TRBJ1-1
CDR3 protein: CAWSVLSGGTEAFF
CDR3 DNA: TGTGCCTGGAGTGTACTTTCCGGGGGCACTGAAGCTTTCTTT

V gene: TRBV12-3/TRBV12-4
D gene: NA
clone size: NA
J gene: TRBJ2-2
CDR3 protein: CASSVYFGELFF
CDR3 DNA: TGTGCCAGCAGTGTTTATTTCGGGGAGCTGTTTTTT

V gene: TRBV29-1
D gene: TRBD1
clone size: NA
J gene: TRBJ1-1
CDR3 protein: CSVPRTGNTEAFF
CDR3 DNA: TGCAGCGTGCCTAGGACAGGGAACACTGAAGCTTTCTTT

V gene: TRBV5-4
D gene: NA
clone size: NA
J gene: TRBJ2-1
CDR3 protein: CASGRVLVNNEQFF
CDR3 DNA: TGTGCCAGCGGCAGGGTTCTCGTGAACAATGAGCAGTTCTTC

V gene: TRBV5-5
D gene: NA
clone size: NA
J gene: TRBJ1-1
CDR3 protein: CASSLGRLNTEAFF
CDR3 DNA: TGTGCCAGCAGCTTGGGCCGGTTGAACACTGAAGCTTTCTTT

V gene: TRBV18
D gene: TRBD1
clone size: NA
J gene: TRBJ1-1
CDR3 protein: CASSPTGTGLMVLTEAFF
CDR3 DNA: TGTGCCAGCTCACCCACCGGGACAGGGTTGATGGTGTTAACTGAAGCTTTCTTT

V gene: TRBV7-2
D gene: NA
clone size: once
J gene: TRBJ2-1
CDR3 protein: CASSLVGGGAYEQFF
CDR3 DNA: TGTGCCAGCAGCTTAGTAGGTGGGGGGGCGTATGAGCAGTTCTTC

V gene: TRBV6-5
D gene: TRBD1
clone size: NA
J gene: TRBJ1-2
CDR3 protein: CASRGGGTGPWGYTF
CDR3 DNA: TGTGCCAGCAGGGGAGGGGGGACAGGTCCTTGGGGCTACACCTTC

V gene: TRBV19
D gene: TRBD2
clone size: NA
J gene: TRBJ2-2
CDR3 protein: CASSMMGGSTGELFF
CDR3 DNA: TGTGCCAGTAGTATGATGGGGGGGAGCACCGGGGAGCTGTTTTTT

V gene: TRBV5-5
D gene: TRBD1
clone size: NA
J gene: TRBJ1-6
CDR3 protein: CASSVGPTGTPEESPLHF
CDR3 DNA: TGTGCCAGCAGCGTGGGCCCGACAGGGACCCCCGAGGAGTCACCCCTCCACTTT

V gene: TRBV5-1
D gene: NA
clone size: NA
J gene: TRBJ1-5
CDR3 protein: CASSLGSGGNGFEPQHF
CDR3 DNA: TGCGCCAGCAGTTTGGGGAGTGGGGGGAATGGATTCGAGCCCCAGCATTTT

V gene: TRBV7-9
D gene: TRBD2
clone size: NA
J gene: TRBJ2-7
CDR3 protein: CASSLNSGKHSYEQYF
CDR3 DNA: TGTGCCAGCAGCTTAAACAGCGGGAAACATTCTTACGAGCAGTACTTC

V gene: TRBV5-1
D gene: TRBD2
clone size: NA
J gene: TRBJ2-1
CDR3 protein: CASTQREGRGNEQFF
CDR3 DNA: TGCGCCAGCACTCAGCGGGAGGGCCGTGGGAATGAGCAGTTCTTC

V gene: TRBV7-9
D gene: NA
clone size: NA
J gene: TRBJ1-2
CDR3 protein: CATPRREESGYGYTF
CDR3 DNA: TGTGCCACGCCACGAAGGGAGGAGAGTGGCTATGGCTACACCTTC

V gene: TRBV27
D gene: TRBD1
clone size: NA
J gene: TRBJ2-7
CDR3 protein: CASKWGQGNGEQYF
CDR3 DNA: TGTGCCAGCAAATGGGGACAGGGTAACGGCGAGCAGTACTTC

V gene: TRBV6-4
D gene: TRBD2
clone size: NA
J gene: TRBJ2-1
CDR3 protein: CASSDSASGAYNEQFF
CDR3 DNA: TGTGCCAGCAGTGATTCCGCTAGCGGGGCGTACAATGAGCAGTTCTTC

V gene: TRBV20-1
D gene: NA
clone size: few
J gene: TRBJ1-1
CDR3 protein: CSSARVAEAFF
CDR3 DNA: TGCTCCTCAGCTCGGGTAGCTGAAGCTTTCTTT

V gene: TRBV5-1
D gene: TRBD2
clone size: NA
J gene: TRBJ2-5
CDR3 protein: CASSLERGAKTQYF
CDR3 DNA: TGCGCCAGCAGCTTGGAGCGGGGGGCCAAGACCCAGTACTTC

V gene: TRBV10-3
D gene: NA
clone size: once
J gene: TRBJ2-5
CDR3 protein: CAISGGDSPSETQYF
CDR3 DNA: TGTGCCATCAGTGGAGGGGACTCCCCCTCGGAGACCCAGTACTTC

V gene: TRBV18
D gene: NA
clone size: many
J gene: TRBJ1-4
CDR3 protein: CASSLNPATNEKLFF
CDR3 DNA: TGTGCCAGCTCGCTGAATCCAGCAACTAATGAAAAACTGTTTTTT

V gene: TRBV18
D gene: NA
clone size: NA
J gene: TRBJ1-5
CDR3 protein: CASSPSQGNQPQHF
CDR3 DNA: TGTGCCAGCTCACCTTCACAGGGAAATCAGCCCCAGCATTTT

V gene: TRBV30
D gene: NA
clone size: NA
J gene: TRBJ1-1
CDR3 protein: CAWSTTPYTEAFF
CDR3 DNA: TGTGCCTGGAGTACTACCCCATACACTGAAGCTTTCTTT

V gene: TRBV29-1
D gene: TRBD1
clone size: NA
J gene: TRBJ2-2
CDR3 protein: CSVGTEGTGELFF
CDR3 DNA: TGCAGCGTCGGGACAGAAGGGACCGGGGAGCTGTTTTTT

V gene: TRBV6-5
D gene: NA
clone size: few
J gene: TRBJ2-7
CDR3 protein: CASRRSADEQYF
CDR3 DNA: TGTGCCAGCAGGCGGTCCGCGGACGAGCAGTACTTC

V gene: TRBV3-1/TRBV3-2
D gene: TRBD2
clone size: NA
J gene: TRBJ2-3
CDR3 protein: CASSQDRWLAGGSDTQYF
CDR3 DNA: TGTGCCAGCAGCCAAGATCGTTGGCTAGCGGGAGGGTCGGATACGCAGTATTTT

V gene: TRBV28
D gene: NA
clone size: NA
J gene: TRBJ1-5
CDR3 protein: CASSGQVVQPQHF
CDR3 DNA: TGTGCCAGCAGTGGGCAGGTGGTGCAGCCCCAGCATTTT

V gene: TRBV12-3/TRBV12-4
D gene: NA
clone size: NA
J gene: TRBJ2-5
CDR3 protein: CASSRGGETQYF
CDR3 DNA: TGTGCCAGCAGTCGAGGTGGGGAGACCCAGTACTTC

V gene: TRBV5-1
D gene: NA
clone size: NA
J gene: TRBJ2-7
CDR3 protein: CASSPGLPPYEQYF
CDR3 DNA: TGCGCCAGCAGCCCTGGCCTCCCCCCCTACGAGCAGTACTTC

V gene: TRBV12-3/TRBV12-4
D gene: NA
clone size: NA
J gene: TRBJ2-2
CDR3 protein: CAARPVDGGELFF
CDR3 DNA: TGTGCCGCCCGCCCGGTTGACGGGGGGGAGCTGTTTTTT

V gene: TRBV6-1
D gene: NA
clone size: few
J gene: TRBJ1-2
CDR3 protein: CASSETPGVGYGYTF
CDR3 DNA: TGTGCCAGCAGTGAAACTCCAGGGGTCGGGTATGGCTACACCTTC

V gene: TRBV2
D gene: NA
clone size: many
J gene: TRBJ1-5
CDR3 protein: CASREGRHLNQPQHF
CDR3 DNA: TGTGCCAGCAGGGAGGGACGCCATCTCAATCAGCCCCAGCATTTT

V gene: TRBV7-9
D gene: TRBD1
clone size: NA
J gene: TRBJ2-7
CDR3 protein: CASSLAGTGGQEQYF
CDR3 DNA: TGTGCCAGCAGCTTAGCAGGGACAGGGGGGCAAGAGCAGTACTTC

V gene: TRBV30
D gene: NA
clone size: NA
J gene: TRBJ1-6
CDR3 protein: CALDIGSQDSPLHF
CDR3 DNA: TGTGCCTTAGACATAGGGAGCCAAGATTCACCCCTCCACTTT

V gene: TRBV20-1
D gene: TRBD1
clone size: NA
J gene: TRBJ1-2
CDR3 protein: CSASRGGPEGYTF
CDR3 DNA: TGCAGTGCTAGTCGAGGGGGCCCGGAGGGCTACACCTTC

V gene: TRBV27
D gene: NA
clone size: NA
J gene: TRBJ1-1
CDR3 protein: CASSPLTRGEAFF
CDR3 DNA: TGTGCCAGCAGTCCCCTCACCCGGGGAGAAGCTTTCTTT

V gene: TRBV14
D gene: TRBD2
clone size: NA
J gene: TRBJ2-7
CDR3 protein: CASRKGTSGLEQYF
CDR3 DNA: TGTGCCAGCAGGAAAGGGACTAGCGGTCTCGAGCAGTACTTC

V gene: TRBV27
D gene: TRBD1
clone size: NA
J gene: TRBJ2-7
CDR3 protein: CASSSKDRGIYEQYF
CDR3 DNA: TGTGCCAGCAGTTCAAAAGACAGGGGGATCTACGAGCAGTACTTC

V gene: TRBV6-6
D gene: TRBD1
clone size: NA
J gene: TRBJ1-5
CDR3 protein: CASSYDGTGIRQPQHF
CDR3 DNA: TGTGCCAGCAGTTACGACGGGACAGGGATTCGTCAGCCCCAGCATTTT

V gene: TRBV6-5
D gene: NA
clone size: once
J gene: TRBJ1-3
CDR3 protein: CASSYDSSGVGNTIYF
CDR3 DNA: TGTGCCAGCAGTTACGATAGCTCAGGGGTCGGAAACACCATATATTTT

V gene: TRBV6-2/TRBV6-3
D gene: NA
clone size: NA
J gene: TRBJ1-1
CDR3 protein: CASSQSSAEAFF
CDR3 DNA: TGTGCCAGCAGTCAATCTTCGGCTGAAGCTTTCTTT

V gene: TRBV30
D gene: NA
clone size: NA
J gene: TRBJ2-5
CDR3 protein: CAWGTTGQETQYF
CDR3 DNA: TGTGCCTGGGGGACTACAGGGCAAGAGACCCAGTACTTC

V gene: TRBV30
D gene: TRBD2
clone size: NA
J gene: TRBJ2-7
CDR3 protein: CAWSVREGSEQYF
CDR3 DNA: TGTGCCTGGAGTGTGCGGGAGGGCTCCGAGCAGTACTTC